This T cell receptor beta chain was obtained from a study of early T cells in non-severe SARS-CoV-2 infection. Study summary: It was bulk RNA from unsorted whole blood that was sequenced, and the chains were unpaired. Study-level points and caveats: Database matching using VDJdb favored anti-spike CD8 responses, with private and CD4 specificities left missing.

The CDR3 is 14 residues long. The V and J ends lost 6 bases and 0 bases, in that order; junction bases with no gene match: 3. Germline assignment: CDR1 SGHRS and CDR2 YFSETQ. On this clonotype: Its matching antigen is unknown.

Individual cDNA molecules were tagged with unique molecular identifiers. TCRdb processed the 5' RACE reads anew with MiXCR; each CDR3 protein has one entry. Of tens of thousands of distinct CDR3 sequences listed, around 13% are singletons. Material for sequencing was whole blood. This TCR derives from an adult who was a healthcare worker with PCR-confirmed SARS-CoV-2 infection or an uninfected control (not recorded which). This sequence joins TRBV5-1 and TRBJ1-2, with 9 bases identical to TRBD1. The CDR3 loop reads CASTQGATNYGYTF. The CDR3, as DNA: TGCGCCAGCACACAGGGGGCAACTAACTATGGCTACACCTTC.